This TCR beta chain was observed in a study of human T cells and chemical hapten exposure (dated by TCRdb to the early 2020s). The study in broad terms: For sensitization, 2% DPC in acetone was applied to a 2 cm by 2 cm area of upper inner arm skin. Throughout the roughly 23-week study period, patients were also given weekly therapeutic DPC doses on the scalp. Patch tests used Finn chambers with 0.01% DPC on the upper back, scored after 6 days by International Contact Dermatitis Research Group standards. Alopecia areata with under or over 50% scalp involvement, alopecia totalis and alopecia universalis were represented in the patient cohort, which was mostly female. Libraries were pooled for sequencing, and per-sample TCR yields varied mainly because of small differences in library volumes within the pool. In alopecia patients, the study followed how the peripheral blood TCR repertoire changed in vivo over primary and secondary sensitization to diphenylcyclopropenone (DPC), a hapten. Blood samples were taken from patients before sensitization (week 0) and then at 2, 6 and about 24 weeks after DPC sensitization. Roughly 30 alopecia patients gave blood for TCR sequencing at one to four time points (pre-sensitization, 2, 6 and 24 weeks).

The sample's time point label, decoded: patch test 1, 2 weeks after DPC sensitization. The meaning of the sample's treatment or condition label: therapeutic diphenylcyclopropenone sensitization with weekly scalp DPC. Blood at each patch-test visit was drawn before the patch test was applied. To be eligible, patients had to be aged 18 to 70, diagnosed with alopecia and judged suitable for DPC therapy, while pregnant patients were excluded. Unfractionated whole blood was collected in Tempus Blood RNA tubes, and total RNA was extracted from that blood. The library was obtained by RACE. Sequenced on a NextSeq 500. During library preparation, unique molecular identifiers were attached to individual cDNA molecules so that TCRs could be counted in a quantitative, reproducible way. From each blood RNA sample, both TCR alpha and TCR beta chains were sequenced. The authors' pipeline ran thus. Samples had a median of roughly 98,000 TCRs, with a range from about 23,224 to 700,000. V, J and CDR3 annotation of the TCR reads was carried out using the Decombinator software suite. For PS versus PT1 abundance plots, all samples were subsampled to the same number of TCRs (28,000). Expanded TCRs were defined as absent before sensitization and observed at least eight times at the 2-week time point. The raw public data were reprocessed by TCRdb itself: fastp quality trimming at Q25, MiXCR clonotype calling, in-frame beta chains only. Each CDR3 protein appears once, grouped with its most common genes and DNA. The V and J calls come from TCRdb's annotation, not from the publication. This sample gives approximately 400,000 distinct CDR3 sequences in total; roughly 4.8% of them show up just once. The top ten constitute around 2% of the sample.

Overall study results and their limits: Repeated subsampling changed both the strength of the expansion versus patch-test correlation and the threshold at which the correlation became significant. DPC sensitization did not change how many TCRs were above 1 in 1000 frequency, and no evidence was found of alterations in global repertoire structure. Compared with pre-sensitization or healthy control sets, expanded TCRs formed significantly more large CDR3 similarity clusters, which is consistent with antigen-driven responses. Patch test score was positively correlated with the number of PT1 expanded TCRs, with significance at thresholds 8, 16 and 32 but not at 4. Because every patient had alopecia, a presumed autoimmune disease, the patients' immune response might differ from that of healthy individuals.

A remark on this clonotype: Its binding antigen is unknown. A read error may explain this, as a much larger clone is one base away.

Sequencing was performed on whole blood, taken in connection with sensitization to the hapten diphenylcyclopropenone (DPC). This receptor was obtained from a woman aged 50 to 60 with alopecia areata. Some clones in this sample may be carry-over from other donors' samples.

CDR3 region: CASSETGNPEAFF. The DNA sequence is as follows: TGTGCCAGCAGTGAGACAGGGAACCCTGAAGCTTTCTTT. The rearranged segments are TRBV25-1 and TRBJ1-1; a stretch of 7 junction bases matches TRBD1. CDR3 length: 13 amino acids, cysteine to phenylalanine. Here the CDR3 DNA is all that survives: 39 bases in frame from base 1. CDR1 and CDR2 are drawn from the germline V gene: MGHDK, SYGVNS. This CDR3, with the reference TRBV25-1 and TRBJ1-1 proteins standing in past its ends, gives the full variable domain EADIYQTPRYLVIGTGKKITLECSQTMGHDKMYWYQQDPGMELHLIHYSYGVNSTEKGDLSSESTVSRIRTEHFPLTLESARPSHTSQYLCASSETGNPEAFFGQGTRLTVV.